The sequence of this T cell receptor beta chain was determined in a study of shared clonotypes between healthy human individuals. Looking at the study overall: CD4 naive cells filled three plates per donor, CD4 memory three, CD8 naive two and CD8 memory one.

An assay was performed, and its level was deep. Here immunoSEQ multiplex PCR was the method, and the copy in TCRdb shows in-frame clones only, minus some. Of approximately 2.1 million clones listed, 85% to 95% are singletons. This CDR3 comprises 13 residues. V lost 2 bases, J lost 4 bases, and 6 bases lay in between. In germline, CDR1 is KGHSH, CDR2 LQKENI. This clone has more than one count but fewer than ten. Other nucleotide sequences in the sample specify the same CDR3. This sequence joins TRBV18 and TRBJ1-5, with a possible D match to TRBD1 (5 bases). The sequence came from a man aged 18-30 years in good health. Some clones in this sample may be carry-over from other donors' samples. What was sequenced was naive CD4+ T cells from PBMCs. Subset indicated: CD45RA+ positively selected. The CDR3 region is CASSPDRNQPQHF. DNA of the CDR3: TGTGCCAGCTCACCAGACAGAAATCAGCCCCAGCATTTT.